What follows are 20 T cell receptor beta chains derived from one specimen sequenced in a study of regulatory T cells in long-lasting Graves disease. Time point denoted: newly diagnosed GD, antithyroid drugs for less than 3 months. RNA extracted from PBMCs served as the sequencing template. HTBI primers from iRepertoire and Arm-PCR of CDR3 regions yielded the TCR beta libraries. TCRdb reprocessed the multiplex PCR reads with MiXCR, giving one entry per CDR3 protein. The table shows approximately 440,000 distinct CDR3 sequences, with 15% to 20% occurring only once. These data also formed part of another study, on T cells in Graves' hyperthyroidism and ophthalmopathy.

The specimen comprised peripheral blood mononuclear cells (PBMCs), sampled at new diagnosis, from a patient treated with antithyroid drugs. All receptors derive from a man aged 40-55 years with Graves disease.

This rearrangement joins TRBV29-1 to TRBJ1-2; 7 bases match TRBD1. The CDR3 extends over 14 amino acids. The J segment lost 5 bases and the V segment lost 4 bases, leaving 10 bases of the junction unmatched. CDR1 and CDR2 from the germline V gene are SQVTM and ANQGSEA. The CDR3 is CSVGEGASFYGYTF. In DNA form, the CDR3 reads TGCAGCGTTGGGGAGGGGGCAAGCTTTTATGGCTACACCTTC. The full variable domain, with the rest looked up from reference TRBV29-1 and TRBJ1-2, is SAVISQKPSRDICQRGTSLTIQCQVDSQVTMMFWYRQQPGQSLTLIATANQGSEATYESGFVIDKFPISRPNLTFSTLTVSNMSPEDSSIYLCSVGEGASFYGYTFGSGTRLTVV.

This clonotype came up many times. The CDR3 is CASRATGVFTGELFF. DNA for the CDR3: TGTGCCAGCAGGGCGACAGGGGTATTTACCGGGGAGCTGTTTTTT. V gene TRBV2 combines with J gene TRBJ2-2; 8 bases are shared with TRBD1. The length of the CDR3 is 15 residues. J was trimmed by 5 bases and V by 6 bases; bases with no gene match: 8. Germline loops: CDR1 SNHLY, CDR2 FYNNEI.

V and J are TRBV6-1 and TRBJ2-7; D might be TRBD1 or TRBD2, each matching 5 bases. V was clipped by 6 bases and J by 6 bases, with 24 bases between them. The germline V gene has CDR1 MNHNS and CDR2 SASEGT. This CDR3 region has 16 residues. The CDR3 loop reads CASRPRREDAGSEQYF. The CDR3 DNA reads as TGTGCCAGCAGACCCCGCAGGGAAGATGCGGGTTCCGAGCAGTACTTC.

In this sample, this clonotype turned up a few times. This sequence may be a read error, since a much larger clone differs from it by one base. The final CDR3 position lacks the conserved phenylalanine or tryptophan, pointing to a likely read error. The chain joins TRBV28 to TRBJ2-7; D is unresolved. The CDR3 is made up of 13 amino acids. Germline assignment: CDR1 MDHEN and CDR2 SYDVKM. V shed 2 bases and J shed 7 bases, with 12 bases lying between them. The CDR3 loop reads CASSLIVEFEQYL. The CDR3 DNA sequence: TGTGCCAGCAGTTTAATTGTGGAGTTTGAGCAGTACCTC.

Only a few counts were recorded for this clonotype. This chain joins TRBV2 and TRBJ2-5; D perhaps matches TRBD1 (6 bases). Germline values: CDR1 SNHLY, CDR2 FYNNEI. The CDR3 totals 16 residues. V was clipped by 9 bases and J by 4 bases, with 24 bases between them. CDR3 in amino acids: CARDLQGRVQSETQYF. The CDR3, as DNA: TGTGCCAGGGACTTACAGGGTCGGGTCCAATCAGAGACCCAGTACTTC.

About this clonotype: The junction differs from germline at one of its ends, possibly a read error. The V and J genes are TRBV28 and TRBJ2-7, with D possibly called TRBD1 or TRBD2 (5 bases each). Per the germline V gene, CDR1 is MDHEN and CDR2 is SYDVKM. This CDR3 contains 16 residues. CDR3 amino acids: CASSQSFGGSSYEQYF. CDR3 bases: TGCGCCAGCAGCCAATCTTTTGGGGGAAGCTCCTACGAGCAGTACTTC.

The chain uses TRBV27 and TRBJ1-4; 8 nucleotides agree with TRBD1. The CDR3 runs to 12 residues. J was trimmed by 6 bases and V by 11 bases; bases with no gene match: 5. Germline V gene data show CDR1 as MNHEY and CDR2 as SMNVEV (reference sequence). The DNA for the CDR3 is TGTGCCGTCAGGGGGCCCGATGAAAAACTGTTTTTT. Translated: CAVRGPDEKLFF. Using reference TRBV27 and TRBJ1-4 for the parts outside the CDR3, the full variable domain is EAQVTQNPRYLITVTGKKLTVTCSQNMNHEYMSWYRQDPGLGLRQIYYSMNVEVTDKGDVPEGYKVSRKEKRNFPLILESPSPNQTSLYFCAVRGPDEKLFFGSGTQLSVL.

In its sample, this clonotype was seen a few times. This chain connects TRBV5-4 to TRBJ2-3; TRBD2 matches at 7 bases. The CDR3 is made up of 17 amino acids. With 4 bases clipped from V and 0 bases from J, the junction kept 11 bases outside the gene matches. CDR1 and CDR2 from the germline V gene are SGHNT and YYREEE (reference sequence). CDR3 coding DNA: TGTGCCAGCAGCGATCCTACTAGCGAAATTAGCACAGATACGCAGTATTTT. This encodes CASSDPTSEISTDTQYF.

This clonotype has at least ten counts. J is TRBJ1-5 and V is TRBV30; D ambiguous. The CDR3 is 13 amino acids. V lost 1 base to trimming and J lost 2 bases, with 6 bases between them. Per the germline V gene, CDR1 is GTSNPN and CDR2 is SVGIG (reference sequence). Here the CDR3 DNA reads TGTGCCTGGAGTGGGGATGGCAATCAGCCCCAGCATTTT. Amino acids: CAWSGDGNQPQHF.

The chain uses TRBV14 and TRBJ2-7; D may be TRBD2 (5 bases). The CDR3 spans 15 residues. V was trimmed by 2 bases and J by 7 bases, leaving 18 bases between them. Germline values: CDR1 SGHDN, CDR2 FVKESK. The CDR3 reads CASSQMGLGGKEQYF. The CDR3 nucleotides read TGTGCCAGCAGCCAAATGGGTCTCGGAGGAAAAGAGCAGTACTTC.

This clonotype was counted ten times or more. The chain is built from TRBV20-1 and TRBJ2-1; 11 nucleotides align to TRBD2. The germline V gene encodes CDR1 DFQATT and CDR2 SNEGSKA (reference sequence). CDR3 size: 15 residues. V gave up 3 bases and J gave up 9 bases; unmatched junction bases: 10. DNA for the CDR3: TGCAGTGCTAGGGTTAGCGGGAGGGCGCGCGGTGAGCAGTTCTTC. This translates into CSARVSGRARGEQFF.

V and J are TRBV2 and TRBJ1-1; no reliable D call. V lost 0 bases and J 4 bases, leaving 6 bases between the germline ends. Germline loops: CDR1 SNHLY, CDR2 FYNNEI. This CDR3 region has 13 residues. DNA of the CDR3: TGTGCCAGCAGTGAAGCGCTAGCCACTGAAGCTTTCTTT. It specifies CASSEALATEAFF.

This clonotype has a count of ten or more. This chain joins TRBV28 and TRBJ2-3, with TRBD2 matching 13 bases. CDR1 and CDR2 from the germline V gene are MDHEN and SYDVKM. V was clipped by 6 bases and J by 14 bases; unmatched bases: 5. The CDR3 has 12 amino acids. The CDR3 nucleotides read TGTGCCAGCAGACGGACTAGCGGGAGTTCGTATTTT. It codes for CASRRTSGSSYF. Full variable domain (rest looked up from reference TRBV28 and TRBJ2-3): DVKVTQSSRYLVKRTGEKVFLECVQDMDHENMFWYRQDPGLGLRLIYFSYDVKMKEKGDIPEGYSVSREKKERFSLILESASTNQTSMYLCASRRTSGSSYFGPGTRLTVL.

In this sample, this clonotype turned up many times. The chain has TRBV7-9 and TRBJ2-1; TRBD2 matches 7 bases. The CDR3 spans 16 residues. CDR1 and CDR2 from the germline V gene are SEHNR and FQNEAQ (reference sequence). The V gene end was trimmed by 5 bases and the J gene end by 2 bases; junction bases not matched to a gene: 9. DNA for the CDR3: TGTGCCAGCAGCCGCAGTATAGCGGGCGCCTACAATGAGCAGTTCTTC. This translates into CASSRSIAGAYNEQFF.

J is TRBJ2-3 and V is TRBV19; TRBD2 aligns across 12 bases. Germline values: CDR1 LNHDA, CDR2 SQIVND (reference sequence). The CDR3 runs 15 residues. V shed 9 bases, J shed 0 bases, and the junction held 4 bases outside the gene matches. In DNA form, the CDR3 reads TGTGCCAGCGGACTAGCGGGACGTAGCACAGATACGCAGTATTTT. Residues: CASGLAGRSTDTQYF.

There are a few counts of this clonotype. V gene TRBV10-3 combines with J gene TRBJ1-1; no firm D call. This CDR3 has 13 residues. Trimming shortened V by 6 bases and J by 1 base, and 9 bases separated the two germline ends. Germline loops: CDR1 ENHRY, CDR2 SYGVKD. For the CDR3, the DNA is TGTGCCATCAGAGGAGACGGGAACACTGAAGCTTTCTTT. It yields the protein CAIRGDGNTEAFF.

This clonotype was observed many times. The chain recombines TRBV27 with TRBJ2-7, with 7 bases matching TRBD2. Trimming cost V 6 bases and J 5 bases; bases outside gene matches: 7. Germline V gene sequence: CDR1 MNHEY, CDR2 SMNVEV (reference sequence). The CDR3 consists of 13 residues. CDR3 nucleotide sequence: TGTGCCAGCAGCCCAACGGGAGGAAACGAGCAGTACTTC. Residues: CASSPTGGNEQYF.

This clonotype appeared many times. The CDR3 loop is CASSPLSGILGEQFF. The CDR3, as DNA: TGTGCCAGCTCACCACTCAGCGGGATCTTGGGTGAGCAGTTCTTC. The chain is built from TRBV18 and TRBJ2-1; 7 positions agree with TRBD2. This CDR3 is built from 15 residues. Germline CDR1 reads KGHSH; CDR2 reads LQKENI. Unmatched junction bases numbered 9, after V lost 1 base and J lost 9 bases.

This clonotype was found many times. The chain uses TRBV7-9 and TRBJ1-2; D not certain. CDR1 and CDR2 from the germline V gene are SEHNR and FQNEAQ (reference sequence). The CDR3 consists of 15 residues. Trimming cost V 5 bases and J 2 bases, with 15 bases left between them. This CDR3 is CASSNDQRRNYGYTF. Written as DNA, the CDR3 is TGTGCCAGCAGCAATGATCAGCGGCGGAACTATGGCTACACCTTC.

The V and J genes are TRBV28 and TRBJ1-5, with no clear D. Germline CDR1 is MDHEN and CDR2 is SYDVKM. V was shortened by 3 bases and J by 9 bases, with 12 bases between the two germline ends. This CDR3 region has 13 residues. The CDR3 DNA reads TGTGCCAGCAGTTTGGTCGGAGCAGGGCCCCAGCATTTT. Protein product: CASSLVGAGPQHF.